This TCR beta chain came from a study of neoadjuvant anti-PD-1 for oral cavity cancer. Looking at the study overall: Patients without progression received a fourth nivolumab dose around day 43, then surgical resection on days 50-56.

Some clones are missing from TCRdb's copy, which holds only in-frame ones; the method was immunoSEQ multiplex PCR. The sample yields about 14,000 clones, 70% seen once. Noted time point: after neoadjuvant nivolumab, at surgical resection. This CDR3 region has 13 residues. V gave up 2 bases and J gave up 1 base, with 5 bases separating them. Germline loops: CDR1 MNHEY, CDR2 SMNVEV (reference sequence). This clone was counted only a few times. Its antigen is not known. General study findings and limits: Each response group had just a few patients in TCR analyses.

The sample here was PBMCs, taken after nivolumab (anti-PD-1) treatment. This clonotype was obtained from a person between 35 and 79 years old with oral cavity squamous cell carcinoma. The V gene is TRBV27, the J gene TRBJ1-2; D might be TRBD1 (5 bases). For the CDR3, the DNA is TGTGCCAGCAGTTTAGACAGTAACTATGGCTACACCTTC. It yields the protein CASSLDSNYGYTF.